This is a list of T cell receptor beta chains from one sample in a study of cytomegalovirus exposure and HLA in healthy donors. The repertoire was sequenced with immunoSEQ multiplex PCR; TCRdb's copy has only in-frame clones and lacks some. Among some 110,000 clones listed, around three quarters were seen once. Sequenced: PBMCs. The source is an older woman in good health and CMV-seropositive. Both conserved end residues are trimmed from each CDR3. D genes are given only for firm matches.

CDR3: SVGTSGSSQETQY
V: TRBV29-1
D: TRBD2

CDR3: ASSEGQAYNEQF
V: TRBV2
D: TRBD1

CDR3: ASSLTGDEQY
V: TRBV7-9
D: TRBD1

CDR3: ASSQDYRSGGSGNSPLH
V: TRBV4-1
D: .

CDR3: ASSSYRESYEQY
V: TRBV27
D: .

CDR3: ASSRLGTGQTEAF
V: TRBV7-6
D: TRBD1

CDR3: ASSFRYLEPQH
V: TRBV28
D: .

CDR3: AWSFNTEAF
V: TRBV30
D: .

CDR3: ASSLKADLYNEKLF
V: TRBV5-8
D: .

CDR3: ASGPLARNTDTQY
V: TRBV27
D: TRBD2

CDR3: ASSHRGLGMNTEAF
V: TRBV14
D: .

CDR3: AWSEGASSGNTIY
V: TRBV30
D: TRBD1

CDR3: ASSSGLAGDLYTQY
V: TRBV28
D: TRBD2

CDR3: ASSPGTGGPYNEQF
V: TRBV5-1
D: TRBD1

CDR3: ASSAGRGQETQY
V: TRBV2
D: .

CDR3: ASSLSRGTEAF
V: TRBV11-2
D: .

CDR3: ASSSDRGLGNTIY
V: TRBV13
D: TRBD1

CDR3: ASSLPGQGLGETQY
V: TRBV5-5
D: TRBD1

CDR3: ASSTGGSEQY
V: TRBV2
D: TRBD1

CDR3: ASSIFRDYQPQH
V: TRBV19
D: .

CDR3: ASSHKPGGGFEQY
V: TRBV4-1
D: TRBD2

CDR3: ASSPGLTYEQY
V: TRBV18
D: .

CDR3: ASTHRVNEKLF
V: TRBV10-1
D: .

CDR3: ASSQTGTATYEQY
V: TRBV5-4
D: .

CDR3: ASSPRTSGLARSEEQF
V: TRBV4-3
D: TRBD2

CDR3: ASINAGNTGELF
V: TRBV6-5
D: .

CDR3: ASSSGLAGKYEQY
V: TRBV7-2
D: TRBD2

CDR3: ASSSASGGYNEQF
V: TRBV5-4
D: TRBD2

CDR3: ASSEAGQSRAF
V: TRBV6-1
D: TRBD1